The 8 T cell receptor beta chains given below trace back to one sample, sequenced in a study of response to subunit inactivated influenza vaccine (dated by TCRdb to the late 2010s). The method behind the library was RT-PCR. TCRdb names Illumina HiSeq 2500 as the instrument used. TCRdb reanalyzed the raw reads on its own, using fastp at Q25 for trimming and MiXCR for clone calling, and kept in-frame beta chains. Rows with one shared CDR3 protein collapse into an entry with the most common genes and DNA. The sample data list 750,000 to 850,000 distinct CDR3 sequences, and approximately 17% of these were observed just once. The biggest ten clones account for about a tenth of the sample. The starting material was PBMCs from blood, obtained 5 days after vaccination. The source of these receptors is a man in his forties or fifties who received an inactivated influenza vaccine. Donor details come from another sample of the same person, matched by shared clones.

This clonotype has more than one count but fewer than ten. The chain carries TRBV6-1 and TRBJ2-1; 8 bases fit TRBD2. V trimming: 4 bases; J trimming: 2 bases; junction bases outside the gene matches: 10. Germline V gene sequence: CDR1 MNHNS, CDR2 SASEGT. The CDR3 spans 17 residues. CDR3 region: CASSAVPSGPTYNEQFF. The CDR3 nucleotides read TGTGCCAGCAGTGCGGTACCTAGCGGGCCGACCTACAATGAGCAGTTCTTC.

The chain carries TRBV9 and TRBJ2-5; 7 bases map to TRBD1. CDR1 SGDLS and CDR2 YYNGEE come from the germline V gene. CDR3 size: 15 residues. V shed 4 bases, J shed 5 bases, and the junction held 11 bases outside the gene matches. The CDR3 DNA reads TGTGCCAGCAGCCCAACCGGGACAGAAGGGGAGACCCAGTACTTC. It is translated as CASSPTGTEGETQYF.

The rearrangement uses TRBV5-5 and TRBJ1-1, with D unclear. Germline V gene data show CDR1 as SGHKS and CDR2 as YYEKEE (reference sequence). The germline V and J ends were trimmed by 2 bases and 3 bases, with 14 bases remaining between them. This CDR3 contains 15 residues. The CDR3 here is CASSLPLGQHTEAFF. Written as DNA, the CDR3 is TGTGCCAGCAGCTTACCCCTTGGGCAGCACACTGAAGCTTTCTTT.

The table lists this clonotype with a few counts. This chain joins TRBV12-3 or TRBV12-4 and TRBJ2-3; 7 bases line up with TRBD2. The CDR3 is 15 amino acids. Trimming cost V 1 base and J 5 bases; bases outside gene matches: 6. The CDR3 sequence: CASSLGTRGIDTQYF. CDR3 coding DNA: TGTGCCAGCAGTTTAGGGACTAGAGGCATAGATACGCAGTATTTT.

This clonotype showed up just a few times. V gene TRBV20-1 combines with J gene TRBJ2-3; D could derive from TRBD1 or TRBD2 (5 bases each). Trimming pared 5 bases from V and 7 bases from J, leaving 7 bases between. There are 10 residues in the CDR3. Per the germline V gene, CDR1 is DFQATT and CDR2 is SNEGSKA (reference sequence). The CDR3 coding sequence is TGCAGTGCTCGGGGACATACGCAGTATTTT. Translating gives CSARGHTQYF.

This clonotype was counted between two and nine times. This chain links TRBV7-2 with TRBJ1-6; no clear D. CDR1 SGHTA and CDR2 FQGNSA come from the germline V gene. The CDR3 is 15 amino acids. Trimming pared 2 bases from V and 0 bases from J, leaving 5 bases between. The CDR3 here is CASSLYNSYNSPLHF. CDR3 sequence (DNA): TGTGCCAGCAGCTTATATAACTCCTATAATTCACCCCTCCACTTT.

This clonotype was recorded at least ten times. The rearrangement links TRBV5-1 to TRBJ1-3; D is ambiguous. This CDR3 is 16 amino acids long. V lost 0 bases, J lost 3 bases, and 13 bases lay in between. Germline CDR1 is SGHRS and CDR2 is YFSETQ. The CDR3 nucleotides read TGCGCCAGCAGCTTGGGGCCAGCTTTCTATGGAAACACCATATATTTT. Translating it yields CASSLGPAFYGNTIYF.

This clonotype was detected once. The chain combines TRBV6-1 with TRBJ1-1, with D maybe TRBD1 (6 bases). Germline CDR1 is MNHNS and CDR2 is SASEGT. Trimming pared 2 bases from V and 0 bases from J, leaving 10 bases between. CDR3 length: 15 residues. The CDR3 here is CASSETDSMNTEAFF. In nucleotides, the CDR3 is TGTGCCAGCAGTGAAACGGACAGCATGAACACTGAAGCTTTCTTT.